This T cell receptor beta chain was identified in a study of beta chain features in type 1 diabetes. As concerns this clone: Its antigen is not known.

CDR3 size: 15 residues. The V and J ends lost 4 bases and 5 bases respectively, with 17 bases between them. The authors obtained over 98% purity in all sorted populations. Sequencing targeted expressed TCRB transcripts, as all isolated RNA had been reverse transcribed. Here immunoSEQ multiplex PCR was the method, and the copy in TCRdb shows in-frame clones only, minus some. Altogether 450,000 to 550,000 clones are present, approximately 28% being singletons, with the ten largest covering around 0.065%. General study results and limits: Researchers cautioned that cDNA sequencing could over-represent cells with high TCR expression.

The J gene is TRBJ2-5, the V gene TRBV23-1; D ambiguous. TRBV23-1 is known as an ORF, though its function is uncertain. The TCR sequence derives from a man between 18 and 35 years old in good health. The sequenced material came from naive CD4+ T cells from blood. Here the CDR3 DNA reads TGCGCCAGCAGTCCCCCCGTTCCATATAGGGAGACCCAGTACTTC. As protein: CASSPPVPYRETQYF.